The 5 T cell receptor beta chains below all came from one sample that was sequenced in a study of shared clonotypes between healthy human individuals. Repertoires were generated with immunoSEQ multiplex PCR, while TCRdb's copy carries only in-frame clones and drops some. Of about 1 million clones listed, approximately 68% were seen once; the top ten hold approximately 1.5%. The sequenced sample consisted of memory CD4+ T cells sorted from blood. Sample subset: CD45RA-negative fraction. The receptors derive from a man aged 18-30 years in good health.

Regarding this clone: Other DNA sequences in this sample translate to the same CDR3. V usage is TRBV28 and J usage is TRBJ1-2; D is ambiguous. Trimming stripped 4 bases from V and 1 base from J, with 4 bases between. Germline assignment: CDR1 MDHEN and CDR2 SYDVKM. The CDR3 is 12 residues long. DNA of the CDR3: TGTGCCAGCAGTTCAAATAACTATGGCTACACCTTC. This gives the protein CASSSNNYGYTF.

J is TRBJ2-3 and V is TRBV18; perhaps TRBD2 as D (7 bases). This CDR3 has 15 residues. Trimming stripped 6 bases from V and 2 bases from J, with 15 bases between. Germline loops: CDR1 KGHSH, CDR2 LQKENI. The CDR3: CASSPRGAPTDTQYF. CDR3 bases: TGTGCCAGCTCCCCCCGGGGGGCCCCCACAGATACGCAGTATTTT.

This rearrangement joins TRBV19 to TRBJ2-2, with 10 positions matching TRBD1. Germline loops: CDR1 LNHDA, CDR2 SQIVND (reference sequence). The CDR3 runs to 16 residues. Unmatched junction bases numbered 7, after V lost 2 bases and J lost 7 bases. As DNA, the CDR3 is TGTGCCAGTAGTATAAAGCGACAGGGGGCGGGCGGGGAGCTGTTTTTT. This codes for CASSIKRQGAGGELFF.

This clone appeared a few times. V usage is TRBV5-6 and J usage is TRBJ2-3; 12 positions match TRBD2. The CDR3 length is 15 residues. From germline, CDR1 is SGHDT and CDR2 YYEEEE. V was pared by 4 bases and J by 6 bases, with 6 bases of the junction left unmatched. In nucleotides, the CDR3 is TGTGCCAGCAGCCCCCTAGCGGGGGGGTCCGATACGCAGTATTTT. Amino acids: CASSPLAGGSDTQYF.

A few counts support this clone. This chain uses TRBV5-1 with TRBJ2-2; tentatively, D is TRBD1 (6 bases). CDR3 length: 15 residues. The V and J ends lost 1 base and 5 bases respectively, with 12 bases between them. Germline V gives CDR1 SGHRS, CDR2 YFSETQ. The CDR3 region is CASSLTGQETGELFF. CDR3 bases: TGCGCCAGCAGCTTGACAGGGCAGGAGACCGGGGAGCTGTTTTTT.